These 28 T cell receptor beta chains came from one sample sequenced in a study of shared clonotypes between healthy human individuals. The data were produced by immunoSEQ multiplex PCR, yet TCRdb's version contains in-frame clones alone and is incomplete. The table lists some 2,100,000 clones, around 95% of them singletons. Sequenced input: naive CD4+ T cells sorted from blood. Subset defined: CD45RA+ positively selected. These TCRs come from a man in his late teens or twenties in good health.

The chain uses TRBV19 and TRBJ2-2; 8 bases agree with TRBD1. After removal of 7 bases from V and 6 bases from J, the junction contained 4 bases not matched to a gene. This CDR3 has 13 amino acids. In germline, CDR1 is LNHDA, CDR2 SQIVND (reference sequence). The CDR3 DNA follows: TGTGCCAGTACAGGCAGGGGGCCCGGGGAGCTGTTTTTT. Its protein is CASTGRGPGELFF.

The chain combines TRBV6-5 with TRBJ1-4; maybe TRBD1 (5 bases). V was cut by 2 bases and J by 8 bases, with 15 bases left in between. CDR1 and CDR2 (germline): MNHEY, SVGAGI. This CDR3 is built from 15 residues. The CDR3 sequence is CASSYTGSGREKLFF. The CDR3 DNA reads TGTGCCAGCAGTTACACAGGATCGGGGAGGGAAAAACTGTTTTTT.

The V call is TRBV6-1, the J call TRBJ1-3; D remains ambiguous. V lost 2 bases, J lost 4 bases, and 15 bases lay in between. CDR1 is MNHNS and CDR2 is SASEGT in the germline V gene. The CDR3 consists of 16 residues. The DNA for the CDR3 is TGTGCCAGCAGTGAAATGGACTTAACGGTAGGAAACACCATATATTTT. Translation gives CASSEMDLTVGNTIYF.

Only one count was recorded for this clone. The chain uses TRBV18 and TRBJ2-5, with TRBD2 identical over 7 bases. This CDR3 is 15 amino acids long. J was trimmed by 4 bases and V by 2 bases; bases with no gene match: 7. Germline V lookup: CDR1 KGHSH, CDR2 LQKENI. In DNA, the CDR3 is TGTGCCAGCTCACCAGGGACGGGGGGTCTAGAGACCCAGTACTTC. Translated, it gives CASSPGTGGLETQYF.

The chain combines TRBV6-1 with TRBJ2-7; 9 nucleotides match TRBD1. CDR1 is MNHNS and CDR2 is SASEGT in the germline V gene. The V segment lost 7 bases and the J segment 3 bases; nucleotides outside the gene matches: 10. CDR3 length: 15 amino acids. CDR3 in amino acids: CASTTDRGPLYEQYF. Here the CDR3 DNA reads TGTGCCAGCACCACGGACAGGGGCCCCCTCTACGAGCAGTACTTC.

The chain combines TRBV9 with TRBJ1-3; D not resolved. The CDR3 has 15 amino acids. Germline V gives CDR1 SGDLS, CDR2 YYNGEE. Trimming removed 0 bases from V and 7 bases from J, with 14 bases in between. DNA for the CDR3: TGTGCCAGCAGCGTAGAAGGGAACACCTTCAACACCATATATTTT. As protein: CASSVEGNTFNTIYF. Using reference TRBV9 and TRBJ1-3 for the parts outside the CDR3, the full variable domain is DSGVTQTPKHLITATGQRVTLRCSPRSGDLSVYWYQQSLDQGLQFLIQYYNGEERAKGNILERFSAQQFPDLHSELNLSSLELGDSALYFCASSVEGNTFNTIYFGEGSWLTVV.

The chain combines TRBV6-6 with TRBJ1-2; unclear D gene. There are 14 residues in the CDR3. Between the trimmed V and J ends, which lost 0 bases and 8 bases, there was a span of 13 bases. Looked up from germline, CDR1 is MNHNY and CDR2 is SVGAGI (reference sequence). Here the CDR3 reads CASSYSWQLRGYTF. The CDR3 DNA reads TGTGCCAGCAGTTACTCGTGGCAGTTGAGGGGCTACACCTTC.

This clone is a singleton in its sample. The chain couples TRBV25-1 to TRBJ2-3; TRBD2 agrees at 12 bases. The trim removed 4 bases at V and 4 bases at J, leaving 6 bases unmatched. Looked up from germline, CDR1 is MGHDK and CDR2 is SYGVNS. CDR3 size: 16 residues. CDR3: CASSARLAGVADTQYF. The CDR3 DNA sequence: TGTGCCAGCAGTGCCCGACTAGCGGGAGTTGCAGATACGCAGTATTTT.

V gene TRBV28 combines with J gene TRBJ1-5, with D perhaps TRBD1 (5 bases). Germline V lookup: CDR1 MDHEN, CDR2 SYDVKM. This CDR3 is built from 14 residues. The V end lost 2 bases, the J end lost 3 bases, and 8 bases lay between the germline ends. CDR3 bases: TGTGCCAGCAGTTTAGGGGGGTACAATCAGCCCCAGCATTTT. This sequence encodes CASSLGGYNQPQHF.

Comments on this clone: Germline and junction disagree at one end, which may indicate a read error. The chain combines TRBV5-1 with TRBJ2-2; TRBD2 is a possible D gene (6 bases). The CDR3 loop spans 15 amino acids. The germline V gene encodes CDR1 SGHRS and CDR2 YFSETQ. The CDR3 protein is CASSLGQSNTGGLFF. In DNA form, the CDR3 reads TGCGCCAGCAGCTTGGGACAGAGTAACACCGGGGGGCTGTTTTTT.

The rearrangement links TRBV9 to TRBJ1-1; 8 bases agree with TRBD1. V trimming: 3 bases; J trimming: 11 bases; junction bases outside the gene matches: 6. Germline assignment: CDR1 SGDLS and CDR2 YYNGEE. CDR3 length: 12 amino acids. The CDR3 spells CASSADRGDAFF. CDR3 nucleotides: TGTGCCAGCAGCGCCGACAGGGGCGACGCTTTCTTT.

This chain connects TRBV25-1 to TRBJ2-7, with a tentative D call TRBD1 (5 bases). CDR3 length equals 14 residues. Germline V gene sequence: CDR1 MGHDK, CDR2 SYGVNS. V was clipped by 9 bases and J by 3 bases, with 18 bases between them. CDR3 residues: CASQTGGGNYEQYF. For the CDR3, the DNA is TGTGCCAGTCAAACAGGTGGCGGAAACTACGAGCAGTACTTC.

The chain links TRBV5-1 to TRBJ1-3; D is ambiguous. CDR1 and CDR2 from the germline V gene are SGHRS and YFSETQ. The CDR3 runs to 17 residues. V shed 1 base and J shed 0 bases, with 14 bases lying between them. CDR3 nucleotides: TGCGCCAGCAGCTTGAACCCCGGATTATCCTCTGGAAACACCATATATTTT. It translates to CASSLNPGLSSGNTIYF.

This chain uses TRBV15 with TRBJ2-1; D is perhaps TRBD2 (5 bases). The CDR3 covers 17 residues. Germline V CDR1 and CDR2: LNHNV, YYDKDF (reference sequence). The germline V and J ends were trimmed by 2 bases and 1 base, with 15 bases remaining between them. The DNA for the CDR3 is TGTGCCACCAGCAGATCGCCTGGCGGGCTGTCCTACAATGAGCAGTTCTTC. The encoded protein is CATSRSPGGLSYNEQFF.

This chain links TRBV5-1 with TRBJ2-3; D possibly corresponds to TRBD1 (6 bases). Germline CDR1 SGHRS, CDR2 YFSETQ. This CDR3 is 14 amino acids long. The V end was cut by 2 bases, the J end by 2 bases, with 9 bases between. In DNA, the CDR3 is TGCGCCAGCAGCTTTCAGGGGCACACAGATACGCAGTATTTT. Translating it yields CASSFQGHTDTQYF.

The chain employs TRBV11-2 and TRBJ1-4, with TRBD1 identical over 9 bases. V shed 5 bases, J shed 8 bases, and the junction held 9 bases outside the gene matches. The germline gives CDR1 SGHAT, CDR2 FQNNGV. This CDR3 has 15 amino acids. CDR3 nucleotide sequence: TGTGCCAGCAGCCAACAGGGGGCGGCGGAAGAAAAACTGTTTTTT. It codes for CASSQQGAAEEKLFF.

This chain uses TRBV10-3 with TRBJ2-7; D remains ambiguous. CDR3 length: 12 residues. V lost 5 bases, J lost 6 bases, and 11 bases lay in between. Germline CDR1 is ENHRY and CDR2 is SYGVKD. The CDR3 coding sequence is TGTGCCATCAGTCCGGGCCTCTTCGAGCAGTACTTC. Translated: CAISPGLFEQYF.

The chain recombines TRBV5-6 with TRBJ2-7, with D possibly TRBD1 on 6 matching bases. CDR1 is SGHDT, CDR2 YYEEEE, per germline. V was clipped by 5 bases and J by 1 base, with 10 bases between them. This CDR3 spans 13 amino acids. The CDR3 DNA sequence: TGTGCCAGCAGGAGGGGGTTTTCCTACGAGCAGTACTTC. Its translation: CASRRGFSYEQYF.

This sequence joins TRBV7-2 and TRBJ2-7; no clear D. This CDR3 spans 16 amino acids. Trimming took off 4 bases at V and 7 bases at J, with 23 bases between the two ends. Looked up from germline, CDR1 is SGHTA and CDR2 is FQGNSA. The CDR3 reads CASSSTLSLLPLEQYF. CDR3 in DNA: TGTGCCAGCAGCTCCACATTATCTTTACTCCCCCTGGAGCAGTACTTC.

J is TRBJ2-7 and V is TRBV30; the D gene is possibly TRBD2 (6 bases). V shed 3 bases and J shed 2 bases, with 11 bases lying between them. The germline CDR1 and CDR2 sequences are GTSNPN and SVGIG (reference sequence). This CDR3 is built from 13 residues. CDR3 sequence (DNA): TGTGCCTGGAGCCGGGACTGGGCCTACGAGCAGTACTTC. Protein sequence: CAWSRDWAYEQYF.

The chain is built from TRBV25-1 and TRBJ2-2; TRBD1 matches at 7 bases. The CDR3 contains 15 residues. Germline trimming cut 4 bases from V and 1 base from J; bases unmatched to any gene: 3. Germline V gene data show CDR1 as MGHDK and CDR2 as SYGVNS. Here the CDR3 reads CASSGQGRNTGELFF. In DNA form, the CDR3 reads TGTGCCAGCAGTGGACAGGGTCGGAACACCGGGGAGCTGTTTTTT.

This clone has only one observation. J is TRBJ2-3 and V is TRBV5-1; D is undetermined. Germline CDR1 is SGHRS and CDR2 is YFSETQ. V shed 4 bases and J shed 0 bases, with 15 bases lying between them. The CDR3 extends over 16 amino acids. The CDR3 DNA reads TGCGCCAGCAGCAAAAGCGAGAAGGGAAGCACAGATACGCAGTATTTT. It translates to CASSKSEKGSTDTQYF. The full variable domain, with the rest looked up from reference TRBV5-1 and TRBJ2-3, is KAGVTQTPRYLIKTRGQQVTLSCSPISGHRSVSWYQQTPGQGLQFLFEYFSETQRNKGNFPGRFSGRQFSNSRSEMNVSTLELGDSALYLCASSKSEKGSTDTQYFGPGTRLTVL.

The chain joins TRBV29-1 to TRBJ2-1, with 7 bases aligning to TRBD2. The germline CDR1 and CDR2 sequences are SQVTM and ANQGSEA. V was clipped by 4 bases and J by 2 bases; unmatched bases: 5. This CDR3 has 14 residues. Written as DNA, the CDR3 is TGCAGCGTTGGTGGGAGGGCCGCCTACAATGAGCAGTTCTTC. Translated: CSVGGRAAYNEQFF.

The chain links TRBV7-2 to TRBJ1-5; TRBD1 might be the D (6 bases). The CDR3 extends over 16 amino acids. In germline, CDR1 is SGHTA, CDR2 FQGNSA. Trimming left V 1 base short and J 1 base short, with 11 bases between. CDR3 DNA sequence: TGTGCCAGCAGCTTAGTTCCCACAGGGAGCAATCAGCCCCAGCATTTT. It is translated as CASSLVPTGSNQPQHF.

This CDR3 reads CASRGQGINQPQHF. DNA for the CDR3: TGTGCCAGCAGAGGACAGGGGATTAATCAGCCCCAGCATTTT. V usage is TRBV6-6 and J usage is TRBJ1-5; 9 bases line up with TRBD1. V lost 6 bases and J lost 4; bases outside the gene matches: 4. The V gene's germline CDR1 is MNHNY and CDR2 SVGAGI (reference sequence). There are 14 residues in the CDR3.

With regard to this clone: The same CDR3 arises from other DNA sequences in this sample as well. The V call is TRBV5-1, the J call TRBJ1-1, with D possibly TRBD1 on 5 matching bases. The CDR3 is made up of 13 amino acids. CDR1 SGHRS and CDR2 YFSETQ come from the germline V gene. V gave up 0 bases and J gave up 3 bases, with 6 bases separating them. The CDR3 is CASSLGQHTEAFF. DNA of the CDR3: TGCGCCAGCAGCTTGGGACAGCACACTGAAGCTTTCTTT.

As DNA, the CDR3 is TGTGCCAGCAGTCCCGGACCCACCCCTTATGGCTACACCTTC. Translating it yields CASSPGPTPYGYTF. This chain connects TRBV28 to TRBJ1-2; D is uncertain. The germline V gene has CDR1 MDHEN and CDR2 SYDVKM. There are 14 residues in the CDR3. The V gene lost 5 bases and the J gene lost 5 bases, with 15 bases spanning the gap.

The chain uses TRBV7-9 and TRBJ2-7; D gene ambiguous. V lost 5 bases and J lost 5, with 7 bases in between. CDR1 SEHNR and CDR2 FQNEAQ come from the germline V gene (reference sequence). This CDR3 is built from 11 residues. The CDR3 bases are TGTGCCAGCAGCCCGATGAACGAGCAGTACTTC. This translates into CASSPMNEQYF.